These T cell receptor beta chains were read from a single sample in a study of cytomegalovirus exposure and HLA in healthy donors. The table came from immunoSEQ multiplex PCR; TCRdb's copy has only in-frame clones and leaves some out. Of around 150,000 clones detected, about 79% appear once; the ten largest clones hold roughly 0.69%. Sequencing was carried out using PBMCs. The receptors stem from a male donor in good health and CMV-seronegative. CDR3s include the opening cysteine and the closing phenylalanine or tryptophan. A D gene is named only where the DNA matches it firmly. A clone size is listed for some rows: how often the clone was seen (once, few, many), or a class if it is expanded.

CDR3 DNA: TGTGCCAGCGAGAAAGGGAGCTCCTACAATGAGCAGTTCTTC
CDR3 protein: CASEKGSSYNEQFF
J gene: TRBJ2-1
D gene: NA
clone size: NA
V gene: TRBV6-1

CDR3 DNA: TGTGCCAGCAGCTCGAAAAGACAGGACACCGGGGAGCTGTTTTTT
CDR3 protein: CASSSKRQDTGELFF
J gene: TRBJ2-2
D gene: NA
clone size: few
V gene: TRBV5-5

CDR3 DNA: TGTGCCAGCAGTCCCACGGGGGGCGCGAACACTGAAGCTTTCTTT
CDR3 protein: CASSPTGGANTEAFF
J gene: TRBJ1-1
D gene: NA
clone size: NA
V gene: TRBV25-1

CDR3 DNA: TGTGCCAGCTCACCTCAGGGGGAGAGGAAGGCTTTCTTT
CDR3 protein: CASSPQGERKAFF
J gene: TRBJ1-1
D gene: TRBD1
clone size: NA
V gene: TRBV18

CDR3 DNA: TGTGCCACGGTTCAGGGGCGGGACACTGAAGCTTTCTTT
CDR3 protein: CATVQGRDTEAFF
J gene: TRBJ1-1
D gene: NA
clone size: NA
V gene: TRBV19

CDR3 DNA: TGTGCCAGCAGCCCGTCTAGCGGGGATTCCTACGAGCAGTACTTC
CDR3 protein: CASSPSSGDSYEQYF
J gene: TRBJ2-7
D gene: TRBD2
clone size: NA
V gene: TRBV7-6

CDR3 DNA: TGTGCCAGCAGCGTAGGGGGACAGGGAGCCAACACTGAAGCTTTCTTT
CDR3 protein: CASSVGGQGANTEAFF
J gene: TRBJ1-1
D gene: TRBD1
clone size: NA
V gene: TRBV9

CDR3 DNA: TGTGCCAGCACTTCTCGGACAAGTGATCAGCCCCAGCATTTT
CDR3 protein: CASTSRTSDQPQHF
J gene: TRBJ1-5
D gene: NA
clone size: NA
V gene: TRBV6-6

CDR3 DNA: TGTGCCAGCAGTGACCTGACAGACCCAAACACTGAAGCTTTCTTT
CDR3 protein: CASSDLTDPNTEAFF
J gene: TRBJ1-1
D gene: NA
clone size: NA
V gene: TRBV25-1

CDR3 DNA: TGTGCCTCCGCCAGGACTAGCGGGAGGGGCGACACCGGGGAGCTGTTTTTT
CDR3 protein: CASARTSGRGDTGELFF
J gene: TRBJ2-2
D gene: TRBD2
clone size: NA
V gene: TRBV10-3

CDR3 DNA: TGTGCCAGCAGCTCAGGGGGGACAGCCACCTACGAGCAGTACTTC
CDR3 protein: CASSSGGTATYEQYF
J gene: TRBJ2-7
D gene: NA
clone size: NA
V gene: TRBV7-3

CDR3 DNA: TGTGCCAGCAGCGGGACAGGGGGTTACGAGCAGTACTTC
CDR3 protein: CASSGTGGYEQYF
J gene: TRBJ2-7
D gene: TRBD1
clone size: NA
V gene: TRBV6-5

CDR3 DNA: TGTGCCAGCAGCCCCCCACATGGCTATGGCTACACCTTC
CDR3 protein: CASSPPHGYGYTF
J gene: TRBJ1-2
D gene: NA
clone size: NA
V gene: TRBV5-8

CDR3 DNA: TGTGCCAGCAGTCCAAGACAGGGGTTAATCTACGAGCAGTACTTC
CDR3 protein: CASSPRQGLIYEQYF
J gene: TRBJ2-7
D gene: TRBD1
clone size: NA
V gene: TRBV5-6

CDR3 DNA: TGTGCCAGCTCACCACAGGACAGGAACCCTTATGGCTACACCTTC
CDR3 protein: CASSPQDRNPYGYTF
J gene: TRBJ1-2
D gene: TRBD1
clone size: NA
V gene: TRBV18

CDR3 DNA: TGTGCCAGCACCCCCGGGTCGGGAACGAACACCGGGGAGCTGTTTTTT
CDR3 protein: CASTPGSGTNTGELFF
J gene: TRBJ2-2
D gene: NA
clone size: few
V gene: TRBV7-9

CDR3 DNA: TGTGCCAGCAGGGGGACGGGGGGGTCCTATGGCTACACCTTC
CDR3 protein: CASRGTGGSYGYTF
J gene: TRBJ1-2
D gene: NA
clone size: NA
V gene: TRBV27

CDR3 DNA: TGTGCCAGCAGTTCCACAGGGGGAGGCTACACCTTC
CDR3 protein: CASSSTGGGYTF
J gene: TRBJ1-2
D gene: TRBD1
clone size: few
V gene: TRBV6-5

CDR3 DNA: TGTGCCAGCAGCGTAGACGGGGGATCCCTCTACAATGAGCAGTTCTTC
CDR3 protein: CASSVDGGSLYNEQFF
J gene: TRBJ2-1
D gene: NA
clone size: once
V gene: TRBV9

CDR3 DNA: TGTGCCAGCAGTGTAGCCCCGGGGAGGGTAGCGGGAACCGAGCAGTACTTC
CDR3 protein: CASSVAPGRVAGTEQYF
J gene: TRBJ2-7
D gene: TRBD2
clone size: NA
V gene: TRBV2

CDR3 DNA: TGTGCCAGCAGCCAAGATAGGGGGACAGGAGGATACACCTTC
CDR3 protein: CASSQDRGTGGYTF
J gene: TRBJ1-2
D gene: TRBD1
clone size: NA
V gene: TRBV14

CDR3 DNA: TGTGCCAGTACCCAGGACAGGGATCCCTTAGCCAAAAACATTCAGTACTTC
CDR3 protein: CASTQDRDPLAKNIQYF
J gene: TRBJ2-4
D gene: TRBD1
clone size: NA
V gene: TRBV19

CDR3 DNA: TGCGCCAGCAGCTCCCCGACAGGGGTAACGGGTAACTATGGCTACACCTTC
CDR3 protein: CASSSPTGVTGNYGYTF
J gene: TRBJ1-2
D gene: TRBD1
clone size: NA
V gene: TRBV5-1